The clone carrying this T cell receptor (beta chain) was counted ten times or more. This sample is drawn from a study of regulatory T cells in long-lasting Graves disease. Library construction for TCR beta used iRepertoire HTBI primers and Arm-PCR of CDR3 regions. TCRdb passed the multiplex PCR reads through MiXCR, listing each CDR3 protein once. The table includes a few hundred thousand distinct CDR3 sequences, roughly a quarter detected once. This CDR3 contains 18 residues. In germline, CDR1 is SGHTA, CDR2 FQGNSA. Trimming at V came to 5 bases and at J to 5 bases, leaving 16 bases not matched to a gene. Regarding time point: persistent/refractory GD, antithyroid drugs over 5 years with positive TRAb. RNA isolated from PBMCs was used to make the TCR library.

The sequencing used peripheral blood mononuclear cells (PBMCs), collected when the disease was refractory, from a patient treated with antithyroid drugs. The gene calls are TRBV7-2 and TRBJ2-5, with 11 bases matching TRBD2. This sequence originates from a female donor with Graves disease. The DNA for the CDR3 is TGTGCCAGCAGCCCAATAGGGACTAGCGGAAATCCCGGGGAGACCCAGTACTTC. The encoded protein is CASSPIGTSGNPGETQYF. Full variable domain (missing parts from reference TRBV7-2 and TRBJ2-5): GAGVSQSPSNKVTEKGKDVELRCDPISGHTALYWYRQSLGQGLEFLIYFQGNSAPDKSGLPSDRFSAERTGGSVSTLTIQRTQQEDSAVYLCASSPIGTSGNPGETQYFGPGTRLLVL.